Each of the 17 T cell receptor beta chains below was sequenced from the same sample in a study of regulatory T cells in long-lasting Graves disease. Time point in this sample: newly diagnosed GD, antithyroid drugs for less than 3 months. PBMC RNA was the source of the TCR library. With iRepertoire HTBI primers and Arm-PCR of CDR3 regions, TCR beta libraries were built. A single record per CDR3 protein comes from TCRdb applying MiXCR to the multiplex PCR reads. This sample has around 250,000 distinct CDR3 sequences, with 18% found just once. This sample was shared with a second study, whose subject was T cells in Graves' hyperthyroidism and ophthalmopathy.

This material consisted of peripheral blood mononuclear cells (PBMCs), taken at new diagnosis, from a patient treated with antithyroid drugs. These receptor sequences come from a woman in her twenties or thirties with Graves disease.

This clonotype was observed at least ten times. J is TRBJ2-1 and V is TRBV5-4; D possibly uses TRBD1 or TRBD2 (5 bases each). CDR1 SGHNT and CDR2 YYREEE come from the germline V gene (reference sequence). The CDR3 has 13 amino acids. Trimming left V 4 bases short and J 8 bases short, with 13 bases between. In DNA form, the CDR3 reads TGTGCCAGCAGCATGGGTAGGGGAGATGAGCAGTTCTTC. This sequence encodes CASSMGRGDEQFF. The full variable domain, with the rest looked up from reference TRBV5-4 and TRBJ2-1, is ETGVTQSPTHLIKTRGQQVTLRCSSQSGHNTVSWYQQALGQGPQFIFQYYREEENGRGNFPPRFSGLQFPNYSSELNVNALELDDSALYLCASSMGRGDEQFFGPGTRLTVL.

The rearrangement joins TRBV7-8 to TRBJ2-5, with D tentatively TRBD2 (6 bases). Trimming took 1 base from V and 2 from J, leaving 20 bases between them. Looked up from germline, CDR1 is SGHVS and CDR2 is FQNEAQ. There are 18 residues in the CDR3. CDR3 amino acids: CASSLGGWASAEQETQYF. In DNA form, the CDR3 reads TGTGCCAGCAGCTTAGGGGGTTGGGCTAGCGCAGAACAAGAGACCCAGTACTTC.

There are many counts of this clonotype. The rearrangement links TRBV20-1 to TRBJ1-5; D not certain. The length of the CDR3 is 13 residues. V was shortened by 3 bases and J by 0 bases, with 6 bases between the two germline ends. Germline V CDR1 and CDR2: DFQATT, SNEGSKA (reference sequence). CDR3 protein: CSASQDSNQPQHF. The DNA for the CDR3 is TGCAGTGCTAGTCAGGATAGCAATCAGCCCCAGCATTTT.

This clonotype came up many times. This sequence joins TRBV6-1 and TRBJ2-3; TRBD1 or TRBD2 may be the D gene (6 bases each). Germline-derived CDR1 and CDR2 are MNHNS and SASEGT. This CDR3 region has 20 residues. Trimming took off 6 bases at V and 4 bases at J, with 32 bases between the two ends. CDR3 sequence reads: CASRGWSQVKDGGNADTQYF. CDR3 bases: TGTGCCAGCAGGGGTTGGTCGCAGGTCAAGGACGGGGGCAACGCAGATACGCAGTATTTT.

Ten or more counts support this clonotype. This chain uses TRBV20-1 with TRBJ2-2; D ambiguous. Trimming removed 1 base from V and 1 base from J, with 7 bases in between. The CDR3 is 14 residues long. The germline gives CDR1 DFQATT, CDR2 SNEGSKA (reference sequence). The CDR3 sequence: CSARGILNTGELFF. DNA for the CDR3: TGCAGTGCTAGAGGGATACTGAACACCGGGGAGCTGTTTTTT.

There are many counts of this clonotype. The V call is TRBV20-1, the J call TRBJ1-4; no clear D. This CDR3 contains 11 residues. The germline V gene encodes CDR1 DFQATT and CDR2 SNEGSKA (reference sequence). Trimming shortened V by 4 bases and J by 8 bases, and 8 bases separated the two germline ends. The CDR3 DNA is TGCAGTGCTAAGGTCTCCGAAAAACTGTTTTTT. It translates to CSAKVSEKLFF.

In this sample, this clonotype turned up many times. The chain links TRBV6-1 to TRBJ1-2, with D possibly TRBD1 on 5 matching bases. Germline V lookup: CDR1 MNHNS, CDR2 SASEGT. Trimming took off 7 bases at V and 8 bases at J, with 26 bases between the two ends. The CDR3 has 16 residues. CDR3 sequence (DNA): TGTGCCAGCAATTTACGCTACGGGGCGGCCCCGGAGGGCTACACCTTC. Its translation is CASNLRYGAAPEGYTF.

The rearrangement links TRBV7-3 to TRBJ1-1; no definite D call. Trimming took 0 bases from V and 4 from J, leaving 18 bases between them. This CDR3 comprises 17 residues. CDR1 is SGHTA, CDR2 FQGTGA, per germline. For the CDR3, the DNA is TGTGCCAGCAGCTTAACGCCTGCGAGAGTAACCTTCACTGAAGCTTTCTTT. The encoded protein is CASSLTPARVTFTEAFF.

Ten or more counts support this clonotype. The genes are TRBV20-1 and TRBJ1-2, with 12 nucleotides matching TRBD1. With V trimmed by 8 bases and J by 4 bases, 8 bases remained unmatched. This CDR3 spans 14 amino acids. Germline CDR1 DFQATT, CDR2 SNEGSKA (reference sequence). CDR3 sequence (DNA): TGCAGTTCGCGGGACAGGGGGCGACTCTATGGCTACACCTTC. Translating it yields CSSRDRGRLYGYTF.

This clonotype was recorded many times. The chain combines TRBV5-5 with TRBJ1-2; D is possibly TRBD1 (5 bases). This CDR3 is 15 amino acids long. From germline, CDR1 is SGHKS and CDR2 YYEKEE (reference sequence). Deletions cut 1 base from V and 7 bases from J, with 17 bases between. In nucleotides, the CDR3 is TGTGCCAGCAGCTTGTCGGTTCAGGGCGCGGGTGGCTACACCTTC. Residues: CASSLSVQGAGGYTF.

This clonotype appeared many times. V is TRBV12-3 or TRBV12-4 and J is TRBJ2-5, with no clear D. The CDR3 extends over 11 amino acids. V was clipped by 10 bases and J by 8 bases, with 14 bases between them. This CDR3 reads CATGSGPTQYF. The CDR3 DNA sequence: TGTGCCACCGGCTCCGGACCTACCCAGTACTTC.

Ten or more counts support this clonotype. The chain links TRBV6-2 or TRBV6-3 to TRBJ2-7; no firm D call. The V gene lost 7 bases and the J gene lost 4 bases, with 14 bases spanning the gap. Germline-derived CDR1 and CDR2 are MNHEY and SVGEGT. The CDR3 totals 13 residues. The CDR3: CASNPKGPYEQYF. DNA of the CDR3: TGTGCCAGCAATCCCAAGGGCCCATACGAGCAGTACTTC.

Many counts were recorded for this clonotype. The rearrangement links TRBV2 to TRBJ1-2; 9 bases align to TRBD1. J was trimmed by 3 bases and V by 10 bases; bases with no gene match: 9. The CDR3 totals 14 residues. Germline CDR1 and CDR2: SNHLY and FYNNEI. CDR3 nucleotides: TGTGCCAAGACCCCGGGACAGGGAGACTATGGCTACACCTTC. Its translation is CAKTPGQGDYGYTF.

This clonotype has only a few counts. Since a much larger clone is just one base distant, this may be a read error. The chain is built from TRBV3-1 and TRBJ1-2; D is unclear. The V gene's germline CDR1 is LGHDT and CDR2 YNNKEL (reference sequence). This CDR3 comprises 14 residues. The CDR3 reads CACSPLLTLYGYTF. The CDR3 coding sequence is TGTGCCTGCAGCCCCCTTTTAACCCTCTATGGCTACACCTTC.

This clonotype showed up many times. CDR3 nucleotides: TGTGCCAGCAGCTTAAATTTTGGGACAGGGCTATGGGATCAGAATTCACCCCTCCACTTT. This codes for CASSLNFGTGLWDQNSPLHF. The rearrangement links TRBV7-9 to TRBJ1-6, with 9 positions matching TRBD1. V was pared by 2 bases and J by 7 bases, with 18 bases of the junction left unmatched. Germline assignment: CDR1 SEHNR and CDR2 FQNEAQ (reference sequence). The CDR3 is 20 residues long.

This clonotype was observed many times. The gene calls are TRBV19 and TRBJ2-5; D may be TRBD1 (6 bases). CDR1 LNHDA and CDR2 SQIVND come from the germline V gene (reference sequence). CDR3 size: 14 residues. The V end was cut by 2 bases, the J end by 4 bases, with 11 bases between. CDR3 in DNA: TGTGCCAGTAGTATAACAGGGTTCGGAGAGACCCAGTACTTC. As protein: CASSITGFGETQYF.

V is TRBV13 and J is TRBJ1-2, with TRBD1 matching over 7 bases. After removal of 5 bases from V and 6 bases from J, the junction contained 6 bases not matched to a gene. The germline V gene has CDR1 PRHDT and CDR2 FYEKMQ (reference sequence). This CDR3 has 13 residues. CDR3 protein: CASSATGVDGYTF. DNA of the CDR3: TGTGCCAGCAGCGCAACAGGGGTGGATGGCTACACCTTC.